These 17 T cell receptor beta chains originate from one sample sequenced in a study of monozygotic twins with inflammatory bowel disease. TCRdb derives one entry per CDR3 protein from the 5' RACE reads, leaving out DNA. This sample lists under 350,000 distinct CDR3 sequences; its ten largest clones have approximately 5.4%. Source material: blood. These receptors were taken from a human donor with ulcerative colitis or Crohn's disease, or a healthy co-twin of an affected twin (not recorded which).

CDR3: CASSVTSGGTGELFF. The rearrangement links TRBV19 to TRBJ2-2; TCRdb names TRBD2, which stays unverified in the absence of DNA. This CDR3 region has 15 residues. Germline CDR1 and CDR2: LNHDA and SQIVND (reference sequence).

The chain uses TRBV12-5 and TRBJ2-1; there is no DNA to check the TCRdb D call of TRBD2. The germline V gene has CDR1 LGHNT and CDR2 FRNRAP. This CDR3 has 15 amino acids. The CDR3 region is CASGLAGGGFNEQFF.

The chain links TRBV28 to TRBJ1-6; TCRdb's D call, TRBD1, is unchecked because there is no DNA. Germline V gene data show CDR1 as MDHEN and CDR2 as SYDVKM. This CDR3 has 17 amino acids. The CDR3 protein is CATLSMGGTGANSPLHF. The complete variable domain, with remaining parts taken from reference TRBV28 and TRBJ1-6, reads DVKVTQSSRYLVKRTGEKVFLECVQDMDHENMFWYRQDPGLGLRLIYFSYDVKMKEKGDIPEGYSVSREKKERFSLILESASTNQTSMYLCATLSMGGTGANSPLHFGNGTRLTVT.

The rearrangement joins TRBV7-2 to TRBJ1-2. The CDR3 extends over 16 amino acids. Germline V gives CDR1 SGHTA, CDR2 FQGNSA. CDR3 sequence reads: CASSSQEDGGYYGYTF.

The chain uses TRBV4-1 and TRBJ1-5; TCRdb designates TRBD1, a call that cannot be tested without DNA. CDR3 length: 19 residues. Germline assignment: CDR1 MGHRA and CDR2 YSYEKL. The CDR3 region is CASSHRTGLDPYSNQPQHF.

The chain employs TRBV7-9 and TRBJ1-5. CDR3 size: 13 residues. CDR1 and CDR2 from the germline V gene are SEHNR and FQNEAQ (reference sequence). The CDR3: CASSSGNYQPQHF. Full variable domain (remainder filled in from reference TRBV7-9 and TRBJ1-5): DTGVSQNPRHKITKRGQNVTFRCDPISEHNRLYWYRQTLGQGPEFLTYFQNEAQLEKSRLLSDRFSAERPKGSFSTLEIQRTEQGDSAMYLCASSSGNYQPQHFGDGTRLSIL.

The CDR3 protein is CASSFTGGSASENIQYF. The chain is built from TRBV12-3 or TRBV12-4 and TRBJ2-4; no DNA is available, so the TRBD1 call from TCRdb remains unchecked. The CDR3 is made up of 17 amino acids.

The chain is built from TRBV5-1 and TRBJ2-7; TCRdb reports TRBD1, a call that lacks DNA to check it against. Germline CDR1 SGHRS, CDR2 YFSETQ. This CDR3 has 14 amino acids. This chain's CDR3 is CASSVGQASYEQYF. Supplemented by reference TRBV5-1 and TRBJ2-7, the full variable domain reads KAGVTQTPRYLIKTRGQQVTLSCSPISGHRSVSWYQQTPGQGLQFLFEYFSETQRNKGNFPGRFSGRQFSNSRSEMNVSTLELGDSALYLCASSVGQASYEQYFGPGTRLTVT.

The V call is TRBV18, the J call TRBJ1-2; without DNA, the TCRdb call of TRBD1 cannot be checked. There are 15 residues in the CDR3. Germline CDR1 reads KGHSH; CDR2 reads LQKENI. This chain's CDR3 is CASSPGHQTVDGYTF.

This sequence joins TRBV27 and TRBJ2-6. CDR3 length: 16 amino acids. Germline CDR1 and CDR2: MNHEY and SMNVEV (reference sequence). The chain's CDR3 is CASSYQGGSGANVLTF. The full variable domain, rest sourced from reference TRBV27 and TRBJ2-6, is EAQVTQNPRYLITVTGKKLTVTCSQNMNHEYMSWYRQDPGLGLRQIYYSMNVEVTDKGDVPEGYKVSRKEKRNFPLILESPSPNQTSLYFCASSYQGGSGANVLTFGAGSRLTVL.

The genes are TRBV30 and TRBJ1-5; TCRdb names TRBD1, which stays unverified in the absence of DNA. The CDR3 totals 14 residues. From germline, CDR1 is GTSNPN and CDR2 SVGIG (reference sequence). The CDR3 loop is CAWSDVQGSQPQHF. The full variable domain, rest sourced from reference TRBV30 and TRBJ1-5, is SQTIHQWPATLVQPVGSPLSLECTVEGTSNPNLYWYRQAAGRGLQLLFYSVGIGQISSEVPQNLSASRPQDRQFILSSKKLLLSDSGFYLCAWSDVQGSQPQHFGDGTRLSIL.

This CDR3 is CASSLGQGAGDQPQHF. The chain recombines TRBV7-2 with TRBJ1-5; TCRdb's assignment of TRBD1 cannot be checked, as there is no DNA. Germline V gene sequence: CDR1 SGHTA, CDR2 FQGNSA. This CDR3 contains 16 residues.

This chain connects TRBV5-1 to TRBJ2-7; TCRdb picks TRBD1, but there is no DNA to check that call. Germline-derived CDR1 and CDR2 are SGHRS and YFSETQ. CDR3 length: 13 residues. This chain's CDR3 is CASRTDGPYEQYF.

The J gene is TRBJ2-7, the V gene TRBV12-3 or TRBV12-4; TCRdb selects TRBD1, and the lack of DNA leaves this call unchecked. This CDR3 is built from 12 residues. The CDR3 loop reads CASSTGRYEQYF.

The CDR3 here is CASSPLGSLSSYNEQFF. This sequence joins TRBV7-2 and TRBJ2-1; without DNA, the TCRdb call of TRBD1 cannot be checked. The V gene's germline CDR1 is SGHTA and CDR2 FQGNSA. The CDR3 has 17 amino acids.

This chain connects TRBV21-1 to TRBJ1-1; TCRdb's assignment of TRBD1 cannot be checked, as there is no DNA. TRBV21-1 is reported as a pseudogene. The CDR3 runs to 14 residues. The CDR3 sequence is CASWIPGTTLEAFF.

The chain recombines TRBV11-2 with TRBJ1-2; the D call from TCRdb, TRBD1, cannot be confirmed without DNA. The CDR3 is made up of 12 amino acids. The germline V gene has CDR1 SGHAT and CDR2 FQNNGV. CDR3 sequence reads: CASSRTAGGYTF.